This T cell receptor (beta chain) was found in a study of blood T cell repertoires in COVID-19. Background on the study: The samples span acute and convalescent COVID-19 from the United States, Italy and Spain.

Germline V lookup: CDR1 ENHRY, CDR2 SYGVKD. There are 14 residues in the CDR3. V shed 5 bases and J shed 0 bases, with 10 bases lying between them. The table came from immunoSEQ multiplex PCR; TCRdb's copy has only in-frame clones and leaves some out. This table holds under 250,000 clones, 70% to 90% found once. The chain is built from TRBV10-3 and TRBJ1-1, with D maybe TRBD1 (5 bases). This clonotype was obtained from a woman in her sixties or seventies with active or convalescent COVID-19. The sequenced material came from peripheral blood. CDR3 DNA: TGTGCCATCAGTAGGGGTGGCATGAACACTGAAGCTTTCTTT. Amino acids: CAISRGGMNTEAFF.